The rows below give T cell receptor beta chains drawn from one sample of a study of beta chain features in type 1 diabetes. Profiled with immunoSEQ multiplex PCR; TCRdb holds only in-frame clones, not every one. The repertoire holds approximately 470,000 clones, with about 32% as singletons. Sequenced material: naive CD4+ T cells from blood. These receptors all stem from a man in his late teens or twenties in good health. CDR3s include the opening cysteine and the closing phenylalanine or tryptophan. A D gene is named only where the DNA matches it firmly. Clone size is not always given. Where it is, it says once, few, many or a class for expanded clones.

TGTGCCAGCAGCCCTACGAGCGGATTCAAAGAGACCCAGTACTTC	CASSPTSGFKETQYF	TRBJ2-5	-	TRBV9	-
TGTGCCAGCAGTCCCCTCAGAGCGGATGGAGAGACCCAGTACTTC	CASSPLRADGETQYF	TRBJ2-5	-	TRBV2	-
TGCGCCAGCAGCCAAAGCGCGGCTAGCGGGAGCACAGATACGCAGTATTTT	CASSQSAASGSTDTQYF	TRBJ2-3	TRBD2	TRBV4-3	few
TGCAGTGCTACTAGGGAGGCGGGGCAGTTCTTC	CSATREAGQFF	TRBJ2-1	-	TRBV20-1	few
TGTGCCAGCAGTTACGTCAGCGGGTACGAGCAGTACTTC	CASSYVSGYEQYF	TRBJ2-7	-	TRBV6-5	few
TGTGCCTGGAGCCATGGGACAGTTTACAATGAGCAGTTCTTC	CAWSHGTVYNEQFF	TRBJ2-1	TRBD1	TRBV30	few
TGTGCCAGCAGTTTAGGGACAGAAACAGATACGCAGTATTTT	CASSLGTETDTQYF	TRBJ2-3	TRBD1	TRBV27	few
TGTGCCAGCACCTACCGGGGACTCCCCGAAGGGGAGCAGTACTTC	CASTYRGLPEGEQYF	TRBJ2-7	-	TRBV28	once
TGCAGCGCTGCGGGTACTAGCGGTGTGAGGGAGCAGTACTTC	CSAAGTSGVREQYF	TRBJ2-7	TRBD2	TRBV29-1	-
TGCGCCAGCAGCTTGGCGACCCCAGGGGATACGCAGTATTTT	CASSLATPGDTQYF	TRBJ2-3	-	TRBV5-1	-
TGCGCCAGCAGCCAAGTACCGGCAGGGGGCTGGTACGAGCAGTACTTC	CASSQVPAGGWYEQYF	TRBJ2-7	TRBD1	TRBV4-1	few
TGTGCCTGGAGTCCCGGGACACCCCGAGATCAGCCCCAGCATTTT	CAWSPGTPRDQPQHF	TRBJ1-5	-	TRBV30	-
TGTGCCAGCAGCCCCCTAGTGGTCTCCTACAATGAGCAGTTCTTC	CASSPLVVSYNEQFF	TRBJ2-1	-	TRBV11-2	-
TGCGCCAGCAGCCAAGCTGTACTAGGGTATGGCTACACCTTC	CASSQAVLGYGYTF	TRBJ1-2	-	TRBV4-3	-
TGTGCCACCAGCAGACCAAGGGGCCCCCTAGGCGAGCAGTACTTC	CATSRPRGPLGEQYF	TRBJ2-7	-	TRBV15	few
TGTGCCAGCAGCGTAGGGTCAGGGGGCACAGATACGCAGTATTTT	CASSVGSGGTDTQYF	TRBJ2-3	-	TRBV9	-
TGTGCCAGCAGCTCAGACGGGCTAGCGGGACTCGGGGAGCTGTTTTTT	CASSSDGLAGLGELFF	TRBJ2-2	TRBD2	TRBV4-2	-
TGCGCCAGCAGCTTAGGCGGGATCCCGGAGACCCAGTACTTC	CASSLGGIPETQYF	TRBJ2-5	-	TRBV5-1	-
TGCGCCAGCGCCCTACAGGGCCCAGATACGCAGTATTTT	CASALQGPDTQYF	TRBJ2-3	-	TRBV5-1	-
TGTGCCAGCAGCTTCAGGGTTGGGGACACTGAAGCTTTCTTT	CASSFRVGDTEAFF	TRBJ1-1	-	TRBV7-9	few
TGTGCCTGGAGTCCCGAAATTTCGCGGACAGGGGGCCACGAGCAGTACTTC	CAWSPEISRTGGHEQYF	TRBJ2-7	TRBD1	TRBV30	-
TGCAGCGGGTCGGGGCAGTTGGGTTCCATTGAGCAGTTCTTC	CSGSGQLGSIEQFF	TRBJ2-1	-	TRBV29-1	-
TGTGCCAGCAGTTCACGGGAGGGAGAGACCCAGTACTTC	CASSSREGETQYF	TRBJ2-5	TRBD2	TRBV7-3	-
TGTGCCTGGTGTGAGGATGCATCCTACGAGCAGTACTTC	CAWCEDASYEQYF	TRBJ2-7	-	TRBV30	few
TGTGCCAGCAGCTCAACGCCCGGTAGGATGAACACTGAAGCTTTCTTT	CASSSTPGRMNTEAFF	TRBJ1-1	-	TRBV7-9	-
TGTGCCTGGAGAGGCCGGGACACCTCTAACTATGGCTACACCTTC	CAWRGRDTSNYGYTF	TRBJ1-2	-	TRBV30	-
TGTGCCAGCAGCTTATCAGCTCTAAAAGAGACCCAGTACTTC	CASSLSALKETQYF	TRBJ2-5	-	TRBV7-9	-
TGTGCCTGGAGTGTAGCCCCCCCCTACGCCGAGCAGTACTTC	CAWSVAPPYAEQYF	TRBJ2-7	-	TRBV30	few
TGTGCCAGCAGTGACCGACTAGCACCCTACGAGCAGTACTTC	CASSDRLAPYEQYF	TRBJ2-7	TRBD2	TRBV25-1	-